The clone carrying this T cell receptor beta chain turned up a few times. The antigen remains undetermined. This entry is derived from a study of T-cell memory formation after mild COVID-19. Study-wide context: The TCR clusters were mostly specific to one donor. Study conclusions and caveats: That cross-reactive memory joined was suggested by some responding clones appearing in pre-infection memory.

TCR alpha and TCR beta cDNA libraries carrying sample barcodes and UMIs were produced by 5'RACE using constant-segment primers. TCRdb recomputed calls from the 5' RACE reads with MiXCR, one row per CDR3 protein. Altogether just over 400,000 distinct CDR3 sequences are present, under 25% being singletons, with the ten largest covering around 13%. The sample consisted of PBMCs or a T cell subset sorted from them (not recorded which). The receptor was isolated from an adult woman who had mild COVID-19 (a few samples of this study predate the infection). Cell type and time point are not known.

The CDR3 bases are TGTGCCAGCAGCCAACGCTTAGCGGGGGGTTACAATGAGCAGTTCTTC. Translated, it gives CASSQRLAGGYNEQFF. The rearrangement uses TRBV3-1 and TRBJ2-1; TRBD2 agrees at 10 bases. This CDR3 region has 16 residues. The germline gives CDR1 LGHDT, CDR2 YNNKEL (reference sequence). The junction had 5 bases not matched to a gene; V was cut back by 2 bases and J by 4 bases.